This T cell receptor beta chain was obtained from a study of PD-1 blockade in classical Hodgkin lymphoma. Overall study findings and caveats: It was reported that newly diagnosed patients had less baseline TCR diversity than healthy donors. At C4D1, TCR diversity had climbed significantly for CD4+ cells, though not for CD8+ cells.

Sequenced by immunoSEQ multiplex PCR; TCRdb stores in-frame clones only, minus some. Of around 150,000 clones listed, about 78% are singletons. Brentuximab vedotin exposure varied among the patients, all of whom had relapsed after autologous stem cell transplantation. A few counts support this clone. Antigen specificity is unknown. This CDR3 spans 18 amino acids. The V and J ends lost 5 bases and 6 bases, in that order; junction bases with no gene match: 12. CDR1 SGHTA and CDR2 FQGTGA come from the germline V gene. The chain couples TRBV7-3 to TRBJ2-2; 13 positions agree with TRBD2. Source: peripheral blood mononuclear cells (PBMCs), taken before the second cycle of nivolumab. This TCR was sampled from a human donor with classical Hodgkin lymphoma. The DNA for the CDR3 is TGTGCCAGCAGCCCCAATAGCGGACTAGCGGGAGTGTCCGGGGAGCTGTTTTTT. This gives the protein CASSPNSGLAGVSGELFF.